These 19 T cell receptor beta chains were sequenced from one sample in a study of beta chain features in type 1 diabetes. Their antigen targets remain unknown. Reverse transcription of all isolated RNA meant that expressed TCRB transcripts were sequenced. Here immunoSEQ multiplex PCR was the method, and the copy in TCRdb shows in-frame clones only, minus some. The profile shows approximately 160,000 clones, roughly 60% of them singletons. General observations from the study: Among patients with Type 1 diabetes, TCRB CDR3s were moderately but significantly shorter in every one of the four CD4+ subsets.

The sequenced sample consisted of naive CD4+ T cells from blood. These receptors were obtained from a man between 25 and 39 years old with type 1 diabetes.

The rearrangement links TRBV29-1 to TRBJ2-7; a possible D gene is TRBD1 (6 bases). The CDR3 sequence is 13 residues long. Germline loops: CDR1 SQVTM, CDR2 ANQGSEA. V was clipped by 3 bases and J by 5 bases, with 14 bases between them. The CDR3 region is CSVEGTGFNEQYF. The CDR3 coding sequence is TGCAGCGTTGAGGGTACAGGGTTTAACGAGCAGTACTTC.

The V call is TRBV5-1, the J call TRBJ2-3; 9 bases match TRBD1. The CDR3 is 16 residues long. Trimming removed 4 bases from V and 1 base from J; junction bases left unmatched: 7. Germline V gene lookup returns CDR1 SGHRS and CDR2 YFSETQ. The CDR3 sequence is CASSGRDRVGTDTQYF. The CDR3 DNA is TGCGCCAGCAGCGGCAGGGACAGGGTGGGCACAGATACGCAGTATTTT.

This clone was seen only once. V usage is TRBV11-2 and J usage is TRBJ2-7, with D perhaps TRBD1 (5 bases). Germline lookup yields CDR1 SGHAT and CDR2 FQNNGV. The CDR3 length is 14 residues. V dropped 5 bases and J dropped 7 bases, with 18 bases sitting between them. The CDR3 region has the DNA TGTGCCAGCAGCCATTTGCAGGGCCCCGGTGAGCAGTACTTC. It specifies CASSHLQGPGEQYF.

V is TRBV7-8 and J is TRBJ2-1; the D is unclear. There are 16 residues in the CDR3. Deletions cut 5 bases from V and 5 bases from J, with 19 bases between. Germline-derived CDR1 and CDR2 are SGHVS and FQNEAQ. The CDR3 DNA reads as TGTGCCAGCAGCACTCGGCCGGGCCGAACGAACAATGAGCAGTTCTTC. It yields the protein CASSTRPGRTNNEQFF.

The chain links TRBV7-2 to TRBJ2-7; tentatively, D is TRBD1 (5 bases). The CDR3 is 12 amino acids. Trimming took 6 bases from V and 7 from J, leaving 13 bases between them. Germline V lookup: CDR1 SGHTA, CDR2 FQGNSA. This CDR3 is CASRNWGSEQYF. DNA of the CDR3: TGTGCCAGCAGAAACTGGGGCAGTGAGCAGTACTTC.

The J gene is TRBJ1-6, the V gene TRBV5-4; D might be TRBD1 (5 bases). The germline V gene has CDR1 SGHNT and CDR2 YYREEE (reference sequence). There are 15 residues in the CDR3. V lost 0 bases to trimming and J lost 9 bases, with 13 bases between them. The DNA of the CDR3 is TGTGCCAGCAGCTTGGCCGAGGGGTGGAGTTCACCCCTCCACTTT. Protein sequence: CASSLAEGWSSPLHF.

This rearrangement joins TRBV18 to TRBJ1-1, with 7 bases fitting TRBD1. The CDR3 has 14 amino acids. The V and J ends lost 4 bases and 4 bases, in that order; junction bases with no gene match: 6. In germline, CDR1 is KGHSH, CDR2 LQKENI. The CDR3 DNA sequence: TGTGCCAGCTCACTCGGGACAGCTTCCACTGAAGCTTTCTTT. Its translation is CASSLGTASTEAFF.

The V gene is TRBV4-1, the J gene TRBJ2-7, with 7 bases fitting TRBD1. Germline V gene lookup returns CDR1 MGHRA and CDR2 YSYEKL. The CDR3 loop spans 13 amino acids. J was trimmed by 2 bases and V by 4 bases; bases with no gene match: 2. DNA for the CDR3: TGCGCCAGCAGCCTCGACAGGGCCTACGAGCAGTACTTC. Translating gives CASSLDRAYEQYF.

The CDR3 DNA is TGTGCCAGCAGCGCCCCGGGACAGGGGGCTTCACCCCTCCACTTT. Protein: CASSAPGQGASPLHF. The V and J genes are TRBV7-9 and TRBJ1-6; 12 nucleotides align to TRBD1. The V segment lost 5 bases and the J segment 9 bases; nucleotides outside the gene matches: 5. This CDR3 is 15 amino acids long. Germline loops: CDR1 SEHNR, CDR2 FQNEAQ (reference sequence).

The rearrangement uses TRBV7-6 and TRBJ2-7; D could derive from TRBD1 or TRBD2 (5 bases each). Germline lookup yields CDR1 SGHVS and CDR2 FNYEAQ. This CDR3 is 15 amino acids long. V lost 4 bases and J 3 bases, leaving 16 bases between the germline ends. The DNA of the CDR3 is TGTGCCAGCAGCTCAAATGCAGGGACCAGCTACGAGCAGTACTTC. This encodes CASSSNAGTSYEQYF.

This sequence joins TRBV9 and TRBJ2-3; D gene unclear. Germline lookup yields CDR1 SGDLS and CDR2 YYNGEE. The CDR3 totals 15 residues. V dropped 0 bases and J dropped 0 bases, with 8 bases sitting between them. The CDR3 DNA follows: TGTGCCAGCAGCGTAGGATTACTTAGCACAGATACGCAGTATTTT. It codes for CASSVGLLSTDTQYF.

This clone came up a few times. Other DNA sequences from this sample encode an identical CDR3 as well. This sequence joins TRBV9 and TRBJ2-3; TRBD2 is a possible D gene (5 bases). The CDR3 contains 15 residues. Germline V CDR1 and CDR2: SGDLS, YYNGEE. Trimming left V 0 bases short and J 1 base short, with 9 bases between. The CDR3 bases are TGTGCCAGCAGCGTAGGGACTTCGGGCACAGATACGCAGTATTTT. Encoded protein: CASSVGTSGTDTQYF.

This clone was counted a few times. The genes are TRBV18 and TRBJ2-7, with 7 bases identical to TRBD1. There are 15 residues in the CDR3. Trimming removed 3 bases from V and 3 bases from J; junction bases left unmatched: 8. Germline-derived CDR1 and CDR2 are KGHSH and LQKENI. The DNA for the CDR3 is TGTGCCAGCTCACCCTCCGGGACAGTGATCTACGAGCAGTACTTC. Translating it yields CASSPSGTVIYEQYF.

V usage is TRBV5-1 and J usage is TRBJ2-2; 9 nucleotides agree with TRBD2. This CDR3 spans 16 amino acids. V was pared by 7 bases and J by 1 base, with 8 bases of the junction left unmatched. The germline gives CDR1 SGHRS, CDR2 YFSETQ. CDR3 residues: CASAFIAGVNTGELFF. CDR3 sequence (DNA): TGCGCCAGCGCTTTTATAGCGGGGGTGAACACCGGGGAGCTGTTTTTT.

J is TRBJ2-7 and V is TRBV5-1, with a possible D match to TRBD2 (6 bases). Trimming shortened V by 4 bases and J by 3 bases, and 11 bases separated the two germline ends. Germline V gene sequence: CDR1 SGHRS, CDR2 YFSETQ. The CDR3 runs 13 residues. The CDR3 spells CASSPSGGYEQYF. The CDR3 DNA reads TGCGCCAGCAGCCCCTCCGGGGGCTACGAGCAGTACTTC.

The gene calls are TRBV15 and TRBJ1-5; D gene uncertain. Germline CDR1 and CDR2: LNHNV and YYDKDF (reference sequence). The CDR3 sequence is 15 residues long. Trimming took off 1 base at V and 3 bases at J, with 10 bases between the two ends. The CDR3 is CATSRAGGNNQPQHF. CDR3 coding DNA: TGTGCCACCAGCAGAGCGGGTGGCAACAATCAGCCCCAGCATTTT.

This clone was found once. The rearrangement links TRBV2 to TRBJ2-4, with a weak D call TRBD2 (6 bases). Germline V gives CDR1 SNHLY, CDR2 FYNNEI. The CDR3 length is 13 residues. Trimming shortened V by 9 bases and J by 6 bases, and 15 bases separated the two germline ends. The CDR3 DNA is TGTGCCAGTTCCCCGGAGGGGAGAAACATTCAGTACTTC. Protein product: CASSPEGRNIQYF. The variable domain in full, completed from reference TRBV2 and TRBJ2-4, reads EPEVTQTPSHQVTQMGQEVILRCVPISNHLYFYWYRQILGQKVEFLVSFYNNEISEKSEIFDDQFSVERPDGSNFTLKIRSTKLEDSAMYFCASSPEGRNIQYFGAGTRLSVL.

The CDR3 bases are TGTGCCAGCAGTCCCTCCCGGGACAGGGGACAGTATTTT. As protein: CASSPSRDRGQYF. The chain couples TRBV11-2 to TRBJ2-3, with 10 positions matching TRBD1. The CDR3 totals 13 residues. From germline, CDR1 is SGHAT and CDR2 FQNNGV. V gave up 6 bases and J gave up 12 bases; unmatched junction bases: 9.

In its sample, this clone was seen a few times. V usage is TRBV29-1 and J usage is TRBJ1-2, with no clear D. The CDR3 is made up of 11 amino acids. CDR1 is SQVTM and CDR2 is ANQGSEA in the germline V gene. V was shortened by 6 bases and J by 3 bases, with 8 bases between the two germline ends. The CDR3 protein is CSVPMDYGYTF. As DNA, the CDR3 is TGCAGCGTCCCTATGGACTATGGCTACACCTTC.